This T cell receptor (beta chain) comes out of a study of T cells after yellow fever vaccination. Study results and caveats: A minor fraction of clonotypes spanned both CD4 and CD8 compartments.

One entry per CDR3 protein, called by TCRdb with MiXCR from the 5' RACE reads. The data show just under 600,000 distinct CDR3 sequences, roughly 14% seen once. This clonotype was detected a few times. What it binds is not known. The CDR3 has 15 amino acids. V was pared by 4 bases and J by 8 bases, with 7 bases of the junction left unmatched. The germline V gene has CDR1 MGHRA and CDR2 YSYEKL. The TCR originated in a man aged 25-45 years who received the YFV17D yellow fever vaccine. Sequenced material: PBMCs, taken on the day of the yellow fever booster vaccination. This chain uses TRBV4-1 with TRBJ1-6; 8 nucleotides line up with TRBD1. CDR3: CASSRQGAMHSPLHF. The CDR3 DNA sequence: TGCGCCAGCAGCCGCCAGGGGGCCATGCATTCACCCCTCCACTTT.